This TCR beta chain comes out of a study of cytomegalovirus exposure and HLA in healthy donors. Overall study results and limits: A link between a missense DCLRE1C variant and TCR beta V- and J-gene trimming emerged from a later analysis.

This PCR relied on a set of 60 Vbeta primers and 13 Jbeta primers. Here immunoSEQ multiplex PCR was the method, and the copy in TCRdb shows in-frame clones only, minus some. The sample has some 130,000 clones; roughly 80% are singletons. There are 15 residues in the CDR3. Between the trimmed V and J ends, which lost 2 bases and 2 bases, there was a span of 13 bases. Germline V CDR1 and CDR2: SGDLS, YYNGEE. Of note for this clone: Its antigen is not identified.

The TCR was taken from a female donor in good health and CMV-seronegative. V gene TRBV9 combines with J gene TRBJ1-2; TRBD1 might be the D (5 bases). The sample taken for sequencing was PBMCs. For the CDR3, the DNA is TGTGCCAGCAGCGTGGGGCAGGCCGGGAACTATGGCTACACCTTC. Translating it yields CASSVGQAGNYGYTF.